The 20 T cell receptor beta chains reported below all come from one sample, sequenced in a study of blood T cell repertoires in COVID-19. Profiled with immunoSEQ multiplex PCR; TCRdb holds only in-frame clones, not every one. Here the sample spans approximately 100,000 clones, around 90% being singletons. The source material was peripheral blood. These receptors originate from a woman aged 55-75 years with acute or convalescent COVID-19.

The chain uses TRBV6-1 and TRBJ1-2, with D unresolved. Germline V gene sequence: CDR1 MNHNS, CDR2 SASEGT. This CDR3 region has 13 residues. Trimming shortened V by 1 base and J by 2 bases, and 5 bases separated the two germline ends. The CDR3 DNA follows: TGTGCCAGCAGTGAAGACGGGAACTATGGCTACACCTTC. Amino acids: CASSEDGNYGYTF.

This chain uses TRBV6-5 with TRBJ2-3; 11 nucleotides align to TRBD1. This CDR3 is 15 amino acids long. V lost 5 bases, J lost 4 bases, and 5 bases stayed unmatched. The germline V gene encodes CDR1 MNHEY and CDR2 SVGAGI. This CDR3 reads CASSRTGGEADTQYF. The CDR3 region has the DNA TGTGCCAGCAGTAGGACAGGGGGCGAGGCAGATACGCAGTATTTT.

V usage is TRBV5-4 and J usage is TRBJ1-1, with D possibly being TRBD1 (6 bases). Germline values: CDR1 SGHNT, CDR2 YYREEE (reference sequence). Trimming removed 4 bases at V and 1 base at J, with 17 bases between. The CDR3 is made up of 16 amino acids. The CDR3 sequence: CASSPERRTENTEAFF. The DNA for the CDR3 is TGTGCCAGCAGCCCTGAGCGACGGACAGAGAACACTGAAGCTTTCTTT.

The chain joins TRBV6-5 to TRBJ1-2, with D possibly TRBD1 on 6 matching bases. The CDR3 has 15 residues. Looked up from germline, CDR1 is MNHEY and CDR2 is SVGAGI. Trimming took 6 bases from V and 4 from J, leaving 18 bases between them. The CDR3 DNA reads TGTGCCAGCAGGTCCGGGACAACCCTCCCCTATGGCTACACCTTC. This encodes CASRSGTTLPYGYTF.

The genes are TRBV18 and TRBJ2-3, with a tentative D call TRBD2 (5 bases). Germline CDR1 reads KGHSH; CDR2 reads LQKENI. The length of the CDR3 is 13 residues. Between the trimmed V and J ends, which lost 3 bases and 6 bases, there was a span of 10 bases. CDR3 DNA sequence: TGTGCCAGCTCACCGCAGGAGGCGGATACGCAGTATTTT. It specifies CASSPQEADTQYF. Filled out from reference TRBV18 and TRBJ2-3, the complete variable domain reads NAGVMQNPRHLVRRRGQEARLRCSPMKGHSHVYWYRQLPEEGLKFMVYLQKENIIDESGMPKERFSAEFPKEGPSILRIQQVVRGDSAAYFCASSPQEADTQYFGPGTRLTVL.

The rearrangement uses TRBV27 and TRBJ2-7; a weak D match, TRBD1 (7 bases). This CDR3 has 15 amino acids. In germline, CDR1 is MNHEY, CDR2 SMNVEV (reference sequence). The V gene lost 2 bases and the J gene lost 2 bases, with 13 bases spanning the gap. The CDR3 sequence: CASSLRQGGTYEQYF. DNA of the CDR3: TGTGCCAGCAGTTTAAGACAGGGCGGGACCTACGAGCAGTACTTC.

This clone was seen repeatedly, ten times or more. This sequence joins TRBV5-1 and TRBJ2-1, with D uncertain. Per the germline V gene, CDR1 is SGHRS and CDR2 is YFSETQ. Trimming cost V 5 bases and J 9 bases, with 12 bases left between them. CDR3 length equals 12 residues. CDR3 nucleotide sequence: TGCGCCAGCAGTTCCTCACGCGGTGAGCAGTTCTTC. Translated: CASSSSRGEQFF.

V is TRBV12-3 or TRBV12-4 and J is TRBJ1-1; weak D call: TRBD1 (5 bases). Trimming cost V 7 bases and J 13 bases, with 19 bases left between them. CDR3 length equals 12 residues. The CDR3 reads CASNLGGGGGFF. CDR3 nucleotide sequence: TGTGCCAGCAACCTAGGCGGGGGTGGAGGTTTCTTT.

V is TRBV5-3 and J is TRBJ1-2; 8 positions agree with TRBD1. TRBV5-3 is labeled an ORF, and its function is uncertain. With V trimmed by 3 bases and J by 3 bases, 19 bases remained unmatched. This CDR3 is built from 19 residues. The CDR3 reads CARSSTSATGEAGDYGYTF. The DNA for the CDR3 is TGTGCCAGAAGCTCCACTTCGGCGACAGGGGAGGCGGGGGACTATGGCTACACCTTC.

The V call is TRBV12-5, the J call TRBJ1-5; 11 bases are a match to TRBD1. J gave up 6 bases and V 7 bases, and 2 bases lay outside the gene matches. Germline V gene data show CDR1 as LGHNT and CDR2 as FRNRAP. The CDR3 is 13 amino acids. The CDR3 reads CASAGTGGQPQHF. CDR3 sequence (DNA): TGTGCTAGTGCTGGGACAGGGGGTCAGCCCCAGCATTTT.

The CDR3 sequence is CASSQVGTGSYGYTF. CDR3 DNA sequence: TGTGCCAGCAGCCAAGTGGGAACAGGCAGCTATGGCTACACCTTC. This chain uses TRBV4-2 with TRBJ1-2, with D perhaps matching TRBD1 (5 bases). This CDR3 comprises 15 residues. CDR1 is LGHNA, CDR2 YNFKEQ, per germline. Trimming stripped 1 base from V and 4 bases from J, with 13 bases between.

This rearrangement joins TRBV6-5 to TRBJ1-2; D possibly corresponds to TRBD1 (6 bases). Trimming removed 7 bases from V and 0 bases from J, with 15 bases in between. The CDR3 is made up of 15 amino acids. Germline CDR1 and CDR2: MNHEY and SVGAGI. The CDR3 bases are TGTGCCAGCATGCCAGGGGCCTACACTAACTATGGCTACACCTTC. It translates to CASMPGAYTNYGYTF.

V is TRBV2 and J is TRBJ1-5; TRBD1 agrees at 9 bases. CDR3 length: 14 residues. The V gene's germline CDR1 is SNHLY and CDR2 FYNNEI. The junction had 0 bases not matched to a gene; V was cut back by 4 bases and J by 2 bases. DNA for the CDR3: TGTGCCAGCAGTGGGACAGGGGGCAATCAGCCCCAGCATTTT. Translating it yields CASSGTGGNQPQHF. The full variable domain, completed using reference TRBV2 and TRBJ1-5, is EPEVTQTPSHQVTQMGQEVILRCVPISNHLYFYWYRQILGQKVEFLVSFYNNEISEKSEIFDDQFSVERPDGSNFTLKIRSTKLEDSAMYFCASSGTGGNQPQHFGDGTRLSIL.

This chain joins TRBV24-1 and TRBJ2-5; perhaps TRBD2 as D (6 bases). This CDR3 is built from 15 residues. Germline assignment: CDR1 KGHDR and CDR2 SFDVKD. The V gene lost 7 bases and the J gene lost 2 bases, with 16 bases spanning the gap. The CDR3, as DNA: TGTGCCACCAGCGATCCGGAGGGGTGGCAAGAGACCCAGTACTTC. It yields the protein CATSDPEGWQETQYF.

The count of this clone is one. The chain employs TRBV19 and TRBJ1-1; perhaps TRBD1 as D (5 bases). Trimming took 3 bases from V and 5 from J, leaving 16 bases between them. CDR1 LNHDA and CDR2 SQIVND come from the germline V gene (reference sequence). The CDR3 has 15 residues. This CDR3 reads CASSISGVGGTEAFF. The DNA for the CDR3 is TGTGCCAGTAGTATTTCGGGGGTCGGGGGGACTGAAGCTTTCTTT.

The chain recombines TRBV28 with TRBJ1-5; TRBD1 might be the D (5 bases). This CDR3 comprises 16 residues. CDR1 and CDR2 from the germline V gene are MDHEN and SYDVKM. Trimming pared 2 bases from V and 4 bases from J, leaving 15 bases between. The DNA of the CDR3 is TGTGCCAGCAGTTTAGGGGGAGGAGCCTCGAATCAGCCCCAGCATTTT. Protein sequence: CASSLGGGASNQPQHF.

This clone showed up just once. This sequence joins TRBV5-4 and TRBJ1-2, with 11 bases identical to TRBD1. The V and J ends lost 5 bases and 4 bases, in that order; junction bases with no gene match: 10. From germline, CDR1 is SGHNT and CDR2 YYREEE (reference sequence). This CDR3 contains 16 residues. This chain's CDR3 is CASSRDRGFDPYGYTF. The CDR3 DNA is TGTGCCAGCAGTCGGGACAGGGGGTTTGACCCCTATGGCTACACCTTC.

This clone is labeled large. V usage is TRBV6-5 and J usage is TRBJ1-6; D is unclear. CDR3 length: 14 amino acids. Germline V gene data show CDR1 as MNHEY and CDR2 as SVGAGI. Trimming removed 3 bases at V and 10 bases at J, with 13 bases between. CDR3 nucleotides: TGTGCCAGCAGTTATTTTCGGGTTTACTCACCCCTCCACTTT. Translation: CASSYFRVYSPLHF.

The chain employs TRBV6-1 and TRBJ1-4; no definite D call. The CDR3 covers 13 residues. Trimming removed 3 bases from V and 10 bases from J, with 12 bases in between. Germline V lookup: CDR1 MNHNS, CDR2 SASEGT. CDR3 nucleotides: TGTGCCAGCAGTGATGGGTCCGGCGGAAAACTGTTTTTT. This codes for CASSDGSGGKLFF.

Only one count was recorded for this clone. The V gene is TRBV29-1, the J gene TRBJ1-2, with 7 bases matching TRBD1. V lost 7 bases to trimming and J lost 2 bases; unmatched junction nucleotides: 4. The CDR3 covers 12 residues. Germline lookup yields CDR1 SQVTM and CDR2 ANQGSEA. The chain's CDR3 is CSAQGQNYGYTF. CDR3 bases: TGCAGCGCCCAGGGACAGAACTATGGCTACACCTTC.